The rows below give T cell receptor beta chains drawn from one sample of a study of shared clonotypes between healthy human individuals. The table came from immunoSEQ multiplex PCR; TCRdb's copy has only in-frame clones and leaves some out. The table shows some 1,400,000 clones, with over 95% occurring only once. Sequenced input: naive CD4+ T cells sorted from blood. The receptors were gathered from a man aged 25 to 40 in good health. Both conserved end residues are part of each CDR3. The order of the fields is D gene, J gene, V gene, clone size, CDR3 DNA, CDR3 protein. The D gene is left open where the match is weak. Expanded clones are given a class, and other clones once, few, many or no size at all.

d_gene: -
j_gene: TRBJ2-1
v_gene: TRBV27
abundance: once
CDR3nt: TGTGCCAGCAGTTTATATTTGGGGGGCCGGAACAATGAGCAGTTCTTC
CDR3aa: CASSLYLGGRNNEQFF

d_gene: -
j_gene: TRBJ2-2
v_gene: TRBV9
abundance: -
CDR3nt: TGTGCCAGCAGCCCGACTAGTAGCACCGGGGAGCTGTTTTTT
CDR3aa: CASSPTSSTGELFF

d_gene: -
j_gene: TRBJ1-2
v_gene: TRBV18
abundance: -
CDR3nt: TGTGCCAGCACCACCGGACAACTCTATGGCTACACCTTC
CDR3aa: CASTTGQLYGYTF

d_gene: TRBD2
j_gene: TRBJ2-1
v_gene: TRBV19
abundance: -
CDR3nt: TGTGCCAGTAGTATAGCCCTAGCGGGACCTCTCTACAATGAGCAGTTCTTC
CDR3aa: CASSIALAGPLYNEQFF

d_gene: TRBD1
j_gene: TRBJ1-4
v_gene: TRBV2
abundance: -
CDR3nt: TGTGCCAGCTCCCGAGAAAGACAGGGTCCCTTGTTTTTT
CDR3aa: CASSRERQGPLFF

d_gene: TRBD2
j_gene: TRBJ2-3
v_gene: TRBV5-1
abundance: -
CDR3nt: TGCGCCAGCAGGATCACCTTCGGGGGGACGTCAGATACGCAGTATTTT
CDR3aa: CASRITFGGTSDTQYF

d_gene: -
j_gene: TRBJ2-1
v_gene: TRBV4-1
abundance: -
CDR3nt: TGCGCCAGCAGCCAAGGGGTCGTGAGGCCGAATGAGCAGTTCTTC
CDR3aa: CASSQGVVRPNEQFF

d_gene: TRBD1
j_gene: TRBJ2-1
v_gene: TRBV5-5
abundance: -
CDR3nt: TGTGCCAGCAGCTTGCGGACAGGGGACGGTGAGCAGTTCTTC
CDR3aa: CASSLRTGDGEQFF

d_gene: TRBD2
j_gene: TRBJ2-1
v_gene: TRBV6-5
abundance: few
CDR3nt: TGTGCCAGCAGGGCAGCGGGAGAGGATGAGCAGTTCTTC
CDR3aa: CASRAAGEDEQFF

d_gene: -
j_gene: TRBJ2-7
v_gene: TRBV9
abundance: -
CDR3nt: TGTGCCAGCAGCGTAGCGAACTCGGCGATGGGGGAGCAGTACTTC
CDR3aa: CASSVANSAMGEQYF

d_gene: TRBD2
j_gene: TRBJ2-2
v_gene: TRBV5-1
abundance: -
CDR3nt: TGCGCCAGCAGCCTTCGTCCGACTAGCGGGGAGGGCGCGAACACCGGGGAGCTGTTTTTT
CDR3aa: CASSLRPTSGEGANTGELFF